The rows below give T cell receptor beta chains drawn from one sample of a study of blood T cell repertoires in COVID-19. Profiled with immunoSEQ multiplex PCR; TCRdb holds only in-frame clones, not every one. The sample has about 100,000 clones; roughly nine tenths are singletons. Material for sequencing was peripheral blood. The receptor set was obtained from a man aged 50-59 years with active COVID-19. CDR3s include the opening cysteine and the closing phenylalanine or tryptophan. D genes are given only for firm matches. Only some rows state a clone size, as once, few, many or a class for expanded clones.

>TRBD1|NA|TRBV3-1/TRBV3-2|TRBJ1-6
CASTQRHTGDSPLHF
TGTGCCAGCACCCAGAGGCATACAGGGGACTCACCCCTCCACTTT
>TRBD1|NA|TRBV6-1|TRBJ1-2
CASSAGQGAIRYGYTF
TGTGCCAGCAGTGCAGGACAGGGGGCGATTCGCTATGGCTACACCTTC
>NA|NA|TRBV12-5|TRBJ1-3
CASGLPQGNTIYF
TGTGCTAGTGGTTTGCCACAGGGAAACACCATATATTTT
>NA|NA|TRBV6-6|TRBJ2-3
CASSERDTQYF
TGTGCCAGCAGTGAGCGAGATACGCAGTATTTT
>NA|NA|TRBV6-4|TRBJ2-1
CASSDNPLSTTYNEQFF
TGTGCCAGCAGTGATAACCCCTTATCGACGACTTACAATGAGCAGTTCTTC
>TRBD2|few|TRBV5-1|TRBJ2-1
CASSHTGLAGVYNEQFF
TGCGCCAGCAGCCATACCGGACTAGCGGGCGTCTACAATGAGCAGTTCTTC
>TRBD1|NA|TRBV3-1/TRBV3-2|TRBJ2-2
CASSLRDRGTGELFF
TGTGCCAGCAGCCTCCGGGACAGGGGAACCGGGGAGCTGTTTTTT
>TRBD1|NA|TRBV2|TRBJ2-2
CASSGDRGWTGELFF
TGTGCCAGCAGTGGAGACAGGGGATGGACCGGGGAGCTGTTTTTT
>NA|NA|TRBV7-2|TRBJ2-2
CASSSERGRDLDTGELFF
TGTGCCAGCAGCTCCGAGCGAGGGCGGGATTTGGACACCGGGGAGCTGTTTTTT
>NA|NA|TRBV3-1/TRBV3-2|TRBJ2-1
CASSQEGSRILKQFF
TGTGCCAGCAGCCAAGAAGGGAGTAGAATCTTAAAGCAGTTCTTC
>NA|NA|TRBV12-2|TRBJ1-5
CASRLALAGGYQPQHF
TGTGCAAGTCGCTTAGCGCTTGCCGGAGGGTATCAGCCCCAGCATTTT
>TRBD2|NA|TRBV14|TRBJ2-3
CASSQESSGRVNTQYF
TGTGCCAGCAGCCAAGAGTCGAGCGGGAGAGTGAATACGCAGTATTTT
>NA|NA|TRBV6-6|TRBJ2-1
CASRTDRSSYNEQFF
TGTGCCAGCAGGACCGACAGGAGCTCCTACAATGAGCAGTTCTTC
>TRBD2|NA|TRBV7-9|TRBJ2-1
CASSLTGTSGYNEQFF
TGTGCCAGCAGCTTAACCGGGACTAGCGGGTACAATGAGCAGTTCTTC
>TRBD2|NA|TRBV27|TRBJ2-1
CASSLSLAGGPEQFF
TGTGCCAGCAGTTTATCCCTAGCGGGAGGGCCGGAGCAGTTCTTC
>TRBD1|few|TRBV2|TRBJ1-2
CASRDRGQYGYTF
TGTGCCAGCAGAGACAGGGGACAATATGGCTACACCTTC
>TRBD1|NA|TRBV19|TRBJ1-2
CASSSRDSNYGYTF
TGTGCCAGTAGTTCCCGGGACAGTAACTATGGCTACACCTTC
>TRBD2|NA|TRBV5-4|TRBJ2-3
CASSPFLAGVGDTQYF
TGTGCCAGCAGCCCCTTTCTAGCGGGAGTTGGGGATACGCAGTATTTT
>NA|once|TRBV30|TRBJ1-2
CAWSKDPGGHTF
TGTGCCTGGAGTAAAGACCCGGGGGGCCACACCTTC
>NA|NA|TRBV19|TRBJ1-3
CASSKSVNLGNTIYF
TGTGCCAGTTCCAAGTCGGTCAATTTGGGAAACACCATATATTTT
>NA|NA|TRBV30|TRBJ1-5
CASESGGAANQPQHF
TGTGCCTCCGAGAGCGGCGGGGCCGCCAATCAGCCCCAGCATTTT
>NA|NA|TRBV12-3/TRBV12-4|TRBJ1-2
CASSDSPNYGYTF
TGTGCCAGCAGTGACAGTCCAAACTATGGCTACACCTTC
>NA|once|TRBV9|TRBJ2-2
CASSVAVSVNTGELFF
TGTGCCAGCAGCGTAGCCGTATCCGTGAACACCGGGGAGCTGTTTTTT
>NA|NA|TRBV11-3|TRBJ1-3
CASSLVQQLSGNTIYF
TGTGCCAGCAGCTTAGTACAGCAACTCTCTGGAAACACCATATATTTT
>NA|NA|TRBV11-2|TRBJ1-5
CASSLGQTEFHQPQHF
TGTGCCAGCAGCTTAGGACAGACAGAATTCCATCAGCCCCAGCATTTT
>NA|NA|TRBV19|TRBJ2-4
CASSMSENIQYF
TGTGCCAGTAGTATGTCGGAAAACATTCAGTACTTC
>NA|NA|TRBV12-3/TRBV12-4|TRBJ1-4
CASTSRGGEKLFF
TGTGCCAGCACCTCACGCGGCGGGGAAAAACTGTTTTTT
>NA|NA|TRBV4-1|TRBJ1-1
CASSQEGRLNTEAFF
TGCGCCAGCAGCCAAGAGGGGCGGTTGAACACTGAAGCTTTCTTT
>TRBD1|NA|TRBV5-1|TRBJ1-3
CASSTGTGDSGNTIYF
TGCGCCAGCAGCACCGGGACAGGAGACTCTGGAAACACCATATATTTT
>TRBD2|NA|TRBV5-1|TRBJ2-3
CASSSGLADTDTQYF
TGCGCCAGCAGCTCGGGACTAGCGGATACAGATACGCAGTATTTT
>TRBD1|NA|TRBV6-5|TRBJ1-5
CASSKDRGSNQPQHF
TGTGCCAGCAGCAAAGACAGGGGGAGCAATCAGCCCCAGCATTTT
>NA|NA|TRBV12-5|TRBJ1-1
CASGVWPGHSNTEAFF
TGTGCTAGTGGTGTCTGGCCGGGACACTCGAACACTGAAGCTTTCTTT
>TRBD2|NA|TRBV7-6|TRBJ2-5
CASSLAAGGQETQYF
TGTGCCAGCAGCTTAGCGGCGGGAGGGCAAGAGACCCAGTACTTC
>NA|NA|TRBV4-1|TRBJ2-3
CASSQGSSVGKDTQYF
TGCGCCAGCAGCCAAGGGTCCAGCGTTGGAAAAGATACGCAGTATTTT
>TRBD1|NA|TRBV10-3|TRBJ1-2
CAISGGQGVNYGYTF
TGTGCCATCAGTGGGGGACAGGGGGTAAACTATGGCTACACCTTC
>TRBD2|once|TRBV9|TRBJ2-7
CASSEGPSGGGYEQYF
TGTGCCAGCAGCGAGGGTCCTAGCGGGGGGGGCTACGAGCAGTACTTC
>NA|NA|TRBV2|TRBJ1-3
CASTQFGQLSGNTIYF
TGTGCCAGCACCCAATTTGGACAGCTCTCTGGAAACACCATATATTTT
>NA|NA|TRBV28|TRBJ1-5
CASSLGLGNQPQHF
TGTGCCAGCAGTTTAGGCCTGGGCAATCAGCCCCAGCATTTT
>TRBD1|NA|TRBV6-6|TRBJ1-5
CASGVTGDQPQHF
TGTGCCAGCGGCGTAACAGGGGACCAGCCCCAGCATTTT
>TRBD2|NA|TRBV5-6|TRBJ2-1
CASRAGSSYNEQFF
TGTGCCAGCAGAGCGGGAAGCTCCTACAATGAGCAGTTCTTC
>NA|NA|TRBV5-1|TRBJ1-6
CASSSIQGGSVSPLHF
TGCGCCAGCAGCAGTATACAGGGAGGGTCGGTTTCACCCCTCCACTTT
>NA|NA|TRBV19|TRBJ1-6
CASSLSSALGPLHF
TGTGCCAGTAGTTTGTCCAGCGCCCTTGGGCCCCTCCACTTT
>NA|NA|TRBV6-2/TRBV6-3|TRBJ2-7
CASSYLQGTYEQYF
TGTGCCAGCAGTTACCTACAGGGAACCTACGAGCAGTACTTC
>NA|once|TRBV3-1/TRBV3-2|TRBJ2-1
CASSRLESSYNEQFF
TGTGCCAGCAGCCGACTAGAATCCTCCTACAATGAGCAGTTCTTC
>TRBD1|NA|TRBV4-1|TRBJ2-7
CASSQDRARGNEQYF
TGCGCCAGCAGCCAAGATAGGGCCAGGGGGAACGAGCAGTACTTC
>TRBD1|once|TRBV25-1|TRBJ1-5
CASSEFNDRGKGNQPQHF
TGTGCCAGCAGTGAATTTAATGACAGGGGTAAGGGCAATCAGCCCCAGCATTTT
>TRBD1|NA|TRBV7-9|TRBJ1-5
CASSPTGGRNQPQHF
TGTGCCAGCAGCCCCACAGGGGGCAGGAATCAGCCCCAGCATTTT
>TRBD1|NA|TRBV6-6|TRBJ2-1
CASRTRQGAYDEQFF
TGTGCCAGCAGAACCCGACAGGGGGCATATGATGAGCAGTTCTTC
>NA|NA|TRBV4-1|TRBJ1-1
CASSQGQLNTEAFF
TGCGCCAGCAGCCAAGGCCAGTTGAACACTGAAGCTTTCTTT
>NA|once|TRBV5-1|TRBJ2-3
CASMPSRQDTQYF
TGCGCCAGCATGCCCTCCCGCCAGGATACGCAGTATTTT
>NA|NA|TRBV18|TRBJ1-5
CASSPGQNNQPQHF
TGTGCCAGCTCACCAGGACAGAACAATCAGCCCCAGCATTTT
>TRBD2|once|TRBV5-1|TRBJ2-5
CASSPRLAGGMYQETQYF
TGCGCCAGCAGCCCCCGGCTAGCGGGGGGCATGTACCAAGAGACCCAGTACTTC
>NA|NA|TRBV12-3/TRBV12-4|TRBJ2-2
CASKASGTGELFF
TGTGCCAGCAAGGCTTCGGGCACCGGGGAGCTGTTTTTT
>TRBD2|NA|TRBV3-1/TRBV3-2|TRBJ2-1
CASSQAGLAGRQFF
TGTGCCAGCAGCCAAGCGGGACTAGCGGGACGGCAGTTCTTC
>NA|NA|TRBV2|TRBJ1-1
CASSSRGSMNTEAFF
TGTGCCAGCAGTTCGCGGGGATCCATGAACACTGAAGCTTTCTTT